One and the same sample provided the 8 T cell receptor beta chains below, sequenced in a study of lymphopenia after photon versus proton radiotherapy. Libraries were prepared by immunoSEQ multiplex PCR; TCRdb keeps only in-frame clonotypes and omits some of them. The sample records about 24,000 clones, about 82% being singletons. The starting material was peripheral blood, obtained from a patient treated with proton-based radiotherapy. These TCRs come from an older woman with pancreatic cancer.

V is TRBV6-5 and J is TRBJ2-7; unclear D gene. Germline CDR1 reads MNHEY; CDR2 reads SVGAGI. The CDR3 contains 13 residues. Trimming left V 4 bases short and J 0 bases short, with 7 bases between. The CDR3 DNA is TGTGCCAGCAGTTTGACTCTCTCCTACGAGCAGTACTTC. It yields the protein CASSLTLSYEQYF.

The chain combines TRBV6-6 with TRBJ1-2; D perhaps matches TRBD1 (5 bases). Per germline, CDR1 MNHNY and CDR2 SVGAGI (reference sequence). The CDR3 has 16 amino acids. V lost 5 bases and J lost 1, with 17 bases in between. In DNA, the CDR3 is TGTGCCAGCAGTCCAGTGGGAGGGGCGAGTAACTATGGCTACACCTTC. This translates into CASSPVGGASNYGYTF.

The chain combines TRBV2 with TRBJ2-5, with 11 bases lining up with TRBD1. The CDR3 is made up of 15 amino acids. The J segment lost 4 bases and the V segment lost 6 bases, leaving 7 bases of the junction unmatched. The germline V gene has CDR1 SNHLY and CDR2 FYNNEI. The CDR3 reads CASRRTGGGRETQYF. Written as DNA, the CDR3 is TGTGCCAGCAGACGGACAGGGGGCGGTCGAGAGACCCAGTACTTC.

This chain joins TRBV9 and TRBJ1-6, with a tentative D call TRBD1 (5 bases). The V and J ends lost 2 bases and 7 bases respectively, with 19 bases between them. Germline lookup yields CDR1 SGDLS and CDR2 YYNGEE. This CDR3 contains 17 residues. In DNA, the CDR3 is TGTGCCAGCAGCGTGACACAGGTTCGGCTAACCAATTCACCCCTCCACTTT. This gives the protein CASSVTQVRLTNSPLHF.

This clone was seen a single time. The chain has TRBV4-2 and TRBJ1-1, with TRBD1 matching over 7 bases. The V and J ends lost 3 bases and 1 base, in that order; junction bases with no gene match: 5. This CDR3 has 15 residues. Germline V gene data show CDR1 as LGHNA and CDR2 as YNFKEQ. Here the CDR3 DNA reads TGTGCCAGCAGCCATGGGCGGACAGGGAACACTGAAGCTTTCTTT. Its translation: CASSHGRTGNTEAFF.

This chain links TRBV19 with TRBJ2-6; weak D call: TRBD2 (6 bases). V lost 5 bases, J lost 1 base, and 6 bases lay in between. The CDR3 runs 14 residues. Germline V gene sequence: CDR1 LNHDA, CDR2 SQIVND (reference sequence). The CDR3 DNA reads as TGTGCCAGTAGTCGGGGGTCTGGGGCCAACGTCCTGACTTTC. Its translation is CASSRGSGANVLTF.

The gene calls are TRBV7-8 and TRBJ1-5; D unresolved. The CDR3 runs to 15 residues. Germline CDR1 SGHVS, CDR2 FQNEAQ. The V end was cut by 2 bases, the J end by 3 bases, with 11 bases between. Here the CDR3 reads CASSLRIFDNQPQHF. The CDR3 DNA is TGTGCCAGCAGCTTACGAATATTTGACAATCAGCCCCAGCATTTT.

J is TRBJ1-2 and V is TRBV5-4, with D unresolved. CDR1 SGHNT and CDR2 YYREEE come from the germline V gene (reference sequence). V was trimmed by 3 bases and J by 7 bases, leaving 13 bases between them. The CDR3 length is 13 residues. DNA of the CDR3: TGTGCCAGCAGCTCGGCCGGAAGGGCTGGCTACACCTTC. Its translation is CASSSAGRAGYTF.